The sequence of this TCR beta chain was determined in a study of T cell responses to AZD1222 COVID-19 vaccine. There are 11 residues in the CDR3. V was pared by 2 bases and J by 1 base, with 3 bases between. Germline CDR1 DFQATT, CDR2 SNEGSKA (reference sequence). TCRdb keeps only in-frame clones here, not all; method: immunoSEQ multiplex PCR. The data hold just under 150,000 clones, with about 92% observed a single time. The sample was peripheral blood, taken 28 days after the second AZD1222 dose. The receptor comes from an adult who received the AZD1222 COVID-19 vaccine. The rearrangement links TRBV20-1 to TRBJ2-7, with D uncertain. The CDR3 is CSARRSYEQYF. CDR3 in DNA: TGCAGTGCTAGACGTTCCTACGAGCAGTACTTC.